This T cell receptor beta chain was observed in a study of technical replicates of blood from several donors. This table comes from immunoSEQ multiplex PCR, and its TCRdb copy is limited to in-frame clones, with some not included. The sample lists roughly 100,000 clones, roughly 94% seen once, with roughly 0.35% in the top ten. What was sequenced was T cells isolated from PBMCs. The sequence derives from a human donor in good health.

The CDR3, as DNA: TGTGCCAGCAGTGAAGGACGAACAGCCGTACAAAACATTCAGTACTTC. This encodes CASSEGRTAVQNIQYF. The J gene is TRBJ2-4, the V gene TRBV2, with D uncertain. CDR1 is SNHLY and CDR2 is FYNNEI in the germline V gene. The CDR3 extends over 16 amino acids. Trimming cost V 1 base and J 5 bases, with 15 bases left between them.